These 16 T cell receptor beta chains came from one sample sequenced in a study of T cell changes during pregnancy in multiple sclerosis. The repertoire was sequenced with immunoSEQ multiplex PCR; TCRdb's copy has only in-frame clones and lacks some. The sample includes 45,000 to 60,000 clones, more than 75% of them seen just once. Sequenced material: CD8+ T cells from peripheral blood mononuclear cells, taken before pregnancy. These receptors all come from a female donor with multiple sclerosis, enrolled in a pregnancy study.

V usage is TRBV11-2 and J usage is TRBJ1-1; no firm D call. Germline V gives CDR1 SGHAT, CDR2 FQNNGV. The CDR3 consists of 13 residues. V was shortened by 4 bases and J by 4 bases, with 10 bases between the two germline ends. This chain's CDR3 is CASSYIAGTEAFF. The DNA for the CDR3 is TGTGCCAGCAGCTATATAGCCGGCACTGAAGCTTTCTTT.

This clone appeared once. The chain recombines TRBV15 with TRBJ1-2; TRBD1 is a possible D gene (5 bases). The germline V and J ends were trimmed by 5 bases and 1 base, with 8 bases remaining between them. This CDR3 comprises 13 residues. The germline CDR1 and CDR2 sequences are LNHNV and YYDKDF (reference sequence). The CDR3 loop reads CATSETVNYGYTF. In DNA, the CDR3 is TGTGCCACCAGCGAGACAGTTAACTATGGCTACACCTTC.

The rearrangement joins TRBV6-1 to TRBJ1-1; D unresolved. Trimming shortened V by 4 bases and J by 6 bases, and 12 bases separated the two germline ends. CDR3 length equals 13 residues. Germline CDR1 is MNHNS and CDR2 is SASEGT. The CDR3 nucleotides read TGTGCCAGCAGTGCCCTGGAGTTTTCTGAAGCTTTCTTT. As protein: CASSALEFSEAFF.

This chain uses TRBV7-6 with TRBJ2-5, with 12 bases that match TRBD2. CDR1 and CDR2 (germline): SGHVS, FNYEAQ. The CDR3 loop spans 15 amino acids. The trim removed 5 bases at V and 4 bases at J, leaving 5 bases unmatched. This CDR3 reads CASSRLAGAVETQYF. The CDR3 bases are TGTGCCAGCAGCAGACTAGCGGGGGCGGTAGAGACCCAGTACTTC.

V is TRBV14 and J is TRBJ2-1; the D gene is possibly TRBD1 (5 bases). There are 14 residues in the CDR3. The V end was cut by 6 bases, the J end by 8 bases, with 17 bases between. CDR1 is SGHDN, CDR2 FVKESK, per germline. CDR3 DNA: TGTGCCAGCAGTCCCTGGACACTAACCCATGAGCAGTTCTTC. Amino acid sequence: CASSPWTLTHEQFF.

This chain connects TRBV5-1 to TRBJ2-7, with 8 bases fitting TRBD2. This CDR3 region has 13 residues. J lost 6 bases, V lost 0 bases, and 2 bases had no gene match. Germline CDR1 reads SGHRS; CDR2 reads YFSETQ. CDR3 bases: TGCGCCAGCAGCTTGGGACTAGCGAGCGAGCAGTACTTC. It yields the protein CASSLGLASEQYF.

The genes are TRBV18 and TRBJ1-2, with 9 bases fitting TRBD1. V was pared by 3 bases and J by 7 bases, with 9 bases of the junction left unmatched. The CDR3 loop spans 15 amino acids. Germline V gene lookup returns CDR1 KGHSH and CDR2 LQKENI. The CDR3 coding sequence is TGTGCCAGCTCACCCGGGACAGGGTATTCGGGTGGCTACACCTTC. Translating it yields CASSPGTGYSGGYTF.

Only a few counts were recorded for this clone. The chain uses TRBV27 and TRBJ1-2; 8 bases match TRBD1. The length of the CDR3 is 17 residues. CDR1 and CDR2 (germline): MNHEY, SMNVEV (reference sequence). J was trimmed by 4 bases and V by 2 bases; bases with no gene match: 12. CDR3 nucleotide sequence: TGTGCCAGCAGTTTAACCTACGGACAGGGCAGGGTCTATGGCTACACCTTC. It is translated as CASSLTYGQGRVYGYTF.

This rearrangement joins TRBV19 to TRBJ2-7, with D perhaps matching TRBD2 (5 bases). The CDR3 is 15 residues long. The ends were cut back, 5 bases at V and 3 bases at J, with 17 bases in the middle. From germline, CDR1 is LNHDA and CDR2 SQIVND (reference sequence). CDR3 DNA sequence: TGTGCCAGTAGTTCCTCCTCCGGGGTAAACTACGAGCAGTACTTC. Translated, it gives CASSSSSGVNYEQYF.

The V gene is TRBV5-5, the J gene TRBJ1-1; 11 nucleotides align to TRBD1. Germline CDR1 and CDR2: SGHKS and YYEKEE (reference sequence). The CDR3 spans 15 residues. The junction had 10 bases not matched to a gene; V was cut back by 6 bases and J by 6 bases. CDR3: CASTIRWTGGSEAFF. The CDR3 region has the DNA TGTGCCAGCACCATAAGGTGGACAGGGGGCTCTGAAGCTTTCTTT.

The J gene is TRBJ2-3, the V gene TRBV7-2, with D uncertain. V was cut by 3 bases and J by 2 bases, with 9 bases left in between. This CDR3 has 14 residues. Per germline, CDR1 SGHTA and CDR2 FQGNSA. The CDR3 loop is CASSFPSVTDTQYF. DNA of the CDR3: TGTGCCAGCAGCTTCCCCTCAGTCACAGATACGCAGTATTTT.

The V and J genes are TRBV7-9 and TRBJ1-2; D call uncertain. CDR3 length: 12 residues. Germline V gives CDR1 SEHNR, CDR2 FQNEAQ (reference sequence). V was clipped by 5 bases and J by 7 bases, with 11 bases between them. The CDR3 loop reads CASSPPGGGYTF. The CDR3 nucleotides read TGTGCCAGCAGCCCCCCCGGTGGTGGCTACACCTTC.

The chain combines TRBV7-9 with TRBJ2-3; possibly TRBD1 for D (6 bases). V was clipped by 4 bases and J by 2 bases, with 19 bases between them. CDR3 length: 17 amino acids. CDR1 SEHNR and CDR2 FQNEAQ come from the germline V gene (reference sequence). The CDR3 is CASSSSQDSQDTDTQYF. The CDR3 region has the DNA TGTGCCAGCAGCTCGAGCCAGGACAGCCAGGACACAGATACGCAGTATTTT.

The V gene is TRBV12-5, the J gene TRBJ1-1, with D unresolved. Germline V gene sequence: CDR1 LGHNT, CDR2 FRNRAP. Trimming pared 8 bases from V and 0 bases from J, leaving 13 bases between. CDR3 size: 14 residues. CDR3 amino acids: CASKTSGLNTEAFF. CDR3 bases: TGTGCTAGTAAAACCTCAGGTCTGAACACTGAAGCTTTCTTT.

The chain is built from TRBV4-2 and TRBJ2-6; D is possibly TRBD2 (6 bases). The CDR3 contains 16 residues. The germline V gene has CDR1 LGHNA and CDR2 YNFKEQ. Trimming shortened V by 0 bases and J by 2 bases, and 8 bases separated the two germline ends. In DNA, the CDR3 is TGTGCCAGCAGCCAAGAGGAGGGGCCTGGGGCCAACGTCCTGACTTTC. Its translation is CASSQEEGPGANVLTF.

The V gene is TRBV9, the J gene TRBJ2-4; TRBD1 agrees at 7 bases. V gave up 0 bases and J gave up 0 bases; unmatched junction bases: 3. CDR3 length equals 16 residues. The germline V gene has CDR1 SGDLS and CDR2 YYNGEE. CDR3 residues: CASSVGTGRAKNIQYF. The DNA of the CDR3 is TGTGCCAGCAGCGTAGGGACAGGCCGAGCCAAAAACATTCAGTACTTC.